Below, one T cell receptor (beta chain) is given with its context. Its matching antigen is unknown. The data originate from a study of OX40 agonist ivuxolimab in advanced cancers. At the level of the study: Given to patients was ivuxolimab, an agonistic anti-OX40 (CD134) antibody. Partial response was recorded in three patients: one hepatocellular carcinoma and two cutaneous melanoma cases. Study findings and constraints: On average, CD8+ T cells showed a greater number of expanded clones than CD4+.

Autoimmune disease history or systemic immunosuppression excluded patients. Germline assignment: CDR1 SGHTA and CDR2 FQGTGA. Losses at the gene ends were 4 bases for V and 7 bases for J; bases not matched to a gene: 3. CDR3 size: 14 residues. Data came from immunoSEQ multiplex PCR; TCRdb stores just in-frame clones and leaves some out. The sample yields over 15,000 clones, 65% to 85% seen once. The sequence came from an adult with an advanced solid tumor such as melanoma, head and neck, liver or kidney cancer. This chain connects TRBV7-3 to TRBJ1-6; 8 nucleotides match TRBD1. This sample comprised CD4+ or CD8+ T cells sorted from blood, obtained in a trial of the OX40 agonist ivuxolimab. CDR3 DNA: TGTGCCAGCAGCTCAGGGGGCCTCAATTCACCCCTCCACTTT. Its protein is CASSSGGLNSPLHF.